The present T cell receptor (beta chain) was sequenced within a study of human T cells and chemical hapten exposure. Looked up from germline, CDR1 is LGHNA and CDR2 is YSLEER. V shed 0 bases and J 8 bases; nucleotides not matched to a gene: 8. The CDR3 is made up of 16 amino acids. Per the authors' pipeline: Per-sample TCR counts ranged from about 20,000 to 700,000, median roughly 96,000. TCRdb itself ran the RACE reads through MiXCR, one entry per CDR3 protein. The V and J calls and clone size come from TCRdb's table, not from the authors' own analysis. The sample includes 150,000 or so distinct CDR3 sequences, 14% of them seen just once. Described time point: patch test 1, 2 weeks after DPC sensitization. Treatment here: therapeutic diphenylcyclopropenone sensitization with weekly scalp DPC.

The TCR was taken from a woman in her 30s with alopecia areata. Some clones in this sample may be carry-over from other donors' samples. The gene calls are TRBV4-3 and TRBJ2-1; TRBD2 aligns across 9 bases. The specimen was whole blood, collected in connection with sensitization to the hapten diphenylcyclopropenone (DPC). The CDR3 DNA follows: TGCGCCAGCAGCCAAGACTGGCTAGCGGGAATGGATGAGCAGTTCTTC. Protein: CASSQDWLAGMDEQFF.